This section outlines one TCR beta chain sequence together with its context. These data belong to a study of blood T cell repertoires in COVID-19. Data came from immunoSEQ multiplex PCR; TCRdb stores just in-frame clones and leaves some out. The table shows about 260,000 clones, with about 88% occurring only once. Germline V gene lookup returns CDR1 SGHTA and CDR2 FQGNSA. The trim removed 7 bases at V and 4 bases at J, leaving 12 bases unmatched. This CDR3 has 15 amino acids. The source is a young man with active or convalescent COVID-19. Sequenced: peripheral blood. This chain links TRBV7-2 with TRBJ2-7, with TRBD2 matching over 8 bases. In DNA, the CDR3 is TGTGCCAGCAAGGTGAGCGGGGGCCTGCAATACGAGCAGTACTTC. It specifies CASKVSGGLQYEQYF.